The rows below give T cell receptor beta chains drawn from one sample of a study of OX40 agonist ivuxolimab in advanced cancers. Using immunoSEQ multiplex PCR, the repertoire was profiled, and TCRdb retains in-frame clones only, with some absent. The data contain approximately 99,000 clones, roughly 95% of them singletons. Sequenced here: CD4+ or CD8+ T cells sorted from blood, sampled in a trial of the OX40 agonist ivuxolimab. The receptors here all came from an adult with an advanced solid tumor such as melanoma, head and neck, liver or kidney cancer. The CDR3 runs from the conserved cysteine through the conserved F or W. D genes are given only for firm matches. Size values are once, few and many counts, or a class for expanded clones, and some rows have none.

DNA | CDR3 | J | D | size | V
TGTGCCAGCAGCTTAGAGGGGGCCTTCGACGGGGCCAACGTCCTGACTTTC | CASSLEGAFDGANVLTF | TRBJ2-6 | TRBD1 | . | TRBV7-9
TGTGCCAGCAGCTTCGGGACATCGTACGAGCAGTACTTC | CASSFGTSYEQYF | TRBJ2-7 | . | . | TRBV11-2
TGTGCCAGCAGCCAAGGGGGAGAGACCCAGTACTTC | CASSQGGETQYF | TRBJ2-5 | . | . | TRBV14
TGTGCCATCAGTGAAAGGGGTCCAGATACGCAGTATTTT | CAISERGPDTQYF | TRBJ2-3 | . | . | TRBV10-3
TGCGCCAGCAGCCTCTCGGACAGGGCGGGAGTATATGGCTACACCTTC | CASSLSDRAGVYGYTF | TRBJ1-2 | TRBD1 | . | TRBV4-1
TGTGCCAGTAGTATTGTAGGGGGGGGTGAGCAGTTCTTC | CASSIVGGGEQFF | TRBJ2-1 | . | . | TRBV19
TGTGCCAGCACTGGGTCAGCGCAAGAGACCCAGTACTTC | CASTGSAQETQYF | TRBJ2-5 | . | . | TRBV6-5
TGTGCCAGTAGTATAGCCGGGAGTGGGGGTGAGCAGTTCTTC | CASSIAGSGGEQFF | TRBJ2-1 | . | once | TRBV19
TGTGCCACCAGCAGAGATCTGGAGGTTCTTAGTCAGCCCCAGCATTTT | CATSRDLEVLSQPQHF | TRBJ1-5 | . | . | TRBV15
TGTGCCAGTAGTAACCCCGGCCTAGCGGAATACAATGAGCAGTTCTTC | CASSNPGLAEYNEQFF | TRBJ2-1 | TRBD2 | . | TRBV19
TGTGCCAGCAGCTTAGTTCTAGCGGGTCCCGCCTCCTACGAGCAGTACTTC | CASSLVLAGPASYEQYF | TRBJ2-7 | TRBD2 | few | TRBV7-8
TGTGCCAGCAGCTTATATGGCAGGGGGCCCCCAGATACGCAGTATTTT | CASSLYGRGPPDTQYF | TRBJ2-3 | TRBD1 | . | TRBV7-3
TGTGCCAGCAGTTGGGGACAGGGGATTGAGCAGTTCTTC | CASSWGQGIEQFF | TRBJ2-1 | TRBD1 | . | TRBV28
TGTGCCAGCAGTACCCGAAAAGCACCAAATCAGCCCCAGCATTTT | CASSTRKAPNQPQHF | TRBJ1-5 | . | . | TRBV28
TGTGCCAGCAGCGCGACAGGTCACTCCTACAATGAGCAGTTCTTC | CASSATGHSYNEQFF | TRBJ2-1 | . | . | TRBV13
TGTGCCAGCAGCTTAGGAGTTTTTCGGTTCTTC | CASSLGVFRFF | TRBJ2-1 | . | . | TRBV7-9
TGTGCCAGCAGCCAAGAAACGGGGAGTTACGAGCAGTACTTC | CASSQETGSYEQYF | TRBJ2-7 | . | . | TRBV14
TGTGCCAGCAGCCTTCACAGGGGCACTGAAGCTTTCTTT | CASSLHRGTEAFF | TRBJ1-1 | TRBD1 | . | TRBV28
TGTGCCACCAGCAGGGGGAGAGAGCAGTTCTTC | CATSRGREQFF | TRBJ2-1 | . | . | TRBV15
TGTGCCAGCAGCGCCGGGACAGATTCCTACAATGAGCAGTTCTTC | CASSAGTDSYNEQFF | TRBJ2-1 | TRBD1 | . | TRBV6-5
TGTGCCAGTAGTATAGGTAGCGGGGGACACTACGAGCAGTACTTC | CASSIGSGGHYEQYF | TRBJ2-7 | TRBD2 | . | TRBV19
TGCGCCAGCAGCCAGAAGCGGACAACGGATAGCACAGATACGCAGTATTTT | CASSQKRTTDSTDTQYF | TRBJ2-3 | . | . | TRBV4-1
TGTGCCAGCAGTCGGAGGGGATCGGGTTACGAGCAGTACTTC | CASSRRGSGYEQYF | TRBJ2-7 | . | . | TRBV6-6
TGTGCCAGCAGCCCCGGGGTAGCAGATACGCAGTATTTT | CASSPGVADTQYF | TRBJ2-3 | . | . | TRBV6-6
TGTGCCAGTGGGGACAGTCAAGATCAGCCCCAGCATTTT | CASGDSQDQPQHF | TRBJ1-5 | TRBD1 | once | TRBV6-5
TGTGCCAGCAGCCTCGATCCCGGGACCGGGGAGACCCAGTACTTC | CASSLDPGTGETQYF | TRBJ2-5 | . | . | TRBV13
TGTGCCAGCAGCTCGAGGGACAGGGGAGGCCACGAGCAGTACTTC | CASSSRDRGGHEQYF | TRBJ2-7 | TRBD1 | . | TRBV7-9
TGTGCCAGCAGCTTAGGCCCAACACAAGATGAAGCTTTCTTT | CASSLGPTQDEAFF | TRBJ1-1 | . | few | TRBV13
TGTGCCAGCAGCTTTGCATCAGGGGATGGCGGTAGCGGGAGTTTCGAGACCCAGTACTTC | CASSFASGDGGSGSFETQYF | TRBJ2-5 | TRBD2 | . | TRBV5-5
TGTGCCAGCAGCTTAGCAGGGGGCGGCAATCAGCCCCAGCATTTT | CASSLAGGGNQPQHF | TRBJ1-5 | TRBD1 | . | TRBV11-2
TGTGCCAGCAGTCCCTTTTGGGCGGGAGGCTCCTACGAGCAGTACTTC | CASSPFWAGGSYEQYF | TRBJ2-7 | TRBD2 | . | TRBV28
TGTGCCAGCAGCTTAGCAGGTGTCTCCTACGAGCAGTACTTC | CASSLAGVSYEQYF | TRBJ2-7 | . | . | TRBV11-1
TGTGCCAGCAGCCCCCGGGACTTCTCGGAAAAACTGTTTTTT | CASSPRDFSEKLFF | TRBJ1-4 | . | once | TRBV9
TGTGCCAGCAGTTTACCGACAGCTGGGAATGAGCAGTTCTTC | CASSLPTAGNEQFF | TRBJ2-1 | . | . | TRBV28
TGTGCCAGCAGCTTGGGGGGGAGCGTGGAGGACGCCGGGGAGCTGTTTTTT | CASSLGGSVEDAGELFF | TRBJ2-2 | . | . | TRBV5-6
TGTGCCAGCAGTTTAGGGACTAGCGGATCCTACGAGCAGTACTTC | CASSLGTSGSYEQYF | TRBJ2-7 | TRBD2 | . | TRBV28
TGTGCCAGCAGCTTACATGGACAGGACGCCTACGAGCAGTACTTC | CASSLHGQDAYEQYF | TRBJ2-7 | TRBD1 | . | TRBV7-2
TGCGCCAGCAGCCAAGATACCGGAACAGGGAACTTTGGAAACACCATATATTTT | CASSQDTGTGNFGNTIYF | TRBJ1-3 | . | . | TRBV4-1
TGTGCCAGCAGCTCCCAGGGAGCGGTTTCAGATACGCAGTATTTT | CASSSQGAVSDTQYF | TRBJ2-3 | . | once | TRBV7-3
TGTGCCAGCTCACCGTGGGGGCTGGACTACCTCACAGATACGCAGTATTTT | CASSPWGLDYLTDTQYF | TRBJ2-3 | . | once | TRBV18
TGCGCCAGCAGCCCCGGGACGGGGTCCTACGAGCAGTACTTC | CASSPGTGSYEQYF | TRBJ2-7 | . | . | TRBV4-3
TGTGCCAGCAGGCCCTACAGGGGTGTCGAGACTGAAGCTTTCTTT | CASRPYRGVETEAFF | TRBJ1-1 | TRBD1 | . | TRBV28
TGCGCCAGCAGCCAAGACAATATAGAGGCCCCCGACCTTTATAGCAATCAGCCCCAGCATTTT | CASSQDNIEAPDLYSNQPQHF | TRBJ1-5 | . | . | TRBV4-1
TGTGCCAGCAGTTACGTCAGCGGCTACACCTTC | CASSYVSGYTF | TRBJ1-2 | . | . | TRBV6-1
TGCGCCAGCAGCCGGGGGACGGAGTATAATTCACCCCTCCACTTT | CASSRGTEYNSPLHF | TRBJ1-6 | . | . | TRBV4-1
TGTGCCAGCAGCTTGGGGCTCTCCTACGAGCAGTACTTC | CASSLGLSYEQYF | TRBJ2-7 | . | once | TRBV13
TGTGCCAGCAGCTCGACCTTACGGACCGGGGGCAATGAGCAGTTCTTC | CASSSTLRTGGNEQFF | TRBJ2-1 | . | . | TRBV7-9
TGTGCCAGCAAGGGGATCTCGACGGGCACAGATACGCAGTATTTT | CASKGISTGTDTQYF | TRBJ2-3 | . | . | TRBV9